The present T cell receptor beta chain was sequenced within a study of pediatric ulcerative colitis. Sequencing depth was up to 500,000 reads per sample. Repertoires were generated with immunoSEQ multiplex PCR, while TCRdb's copy carries only in-frame clones and drops some. The top ten hold over 3% of the sample, which has 40,000 to 60,000 clones, 60% to 85% seen once. Turning to this clone: Its antigen is not identified.

Study observations and caveats: Blood samples from a couple of patients yielded substantially fewer templates and were excluded from blood-rectal overlap analysis. Repertoires came from total lymphocyte DNA, not specific subsets.

The CDR3 loop spans 16 amino acids. Trimming took 5 bases from V and 7 from J; bases not matched to a gene: 12. Germline V gives CDR1 SEHNR, CDR2 FQNEAQ (reference sequence). The rectum was sampled with one to two pinch biopsies at colonoscopy. The origin of this receptor is a girl between 10 and 17 years old with moderate ulcerative colitis. Specimen: gut tissue. The rearrangement links TRBV7-9 to TRBJ2-2, with 8 bases fitting TRBD2. This CDR3 reads CASSPSAAGGNGELFF. CDR3 bases: TGTGCCAGCAGCCCCAGTGCGGCGGGAGGAAACGGGGAGCTGTTTTTT.